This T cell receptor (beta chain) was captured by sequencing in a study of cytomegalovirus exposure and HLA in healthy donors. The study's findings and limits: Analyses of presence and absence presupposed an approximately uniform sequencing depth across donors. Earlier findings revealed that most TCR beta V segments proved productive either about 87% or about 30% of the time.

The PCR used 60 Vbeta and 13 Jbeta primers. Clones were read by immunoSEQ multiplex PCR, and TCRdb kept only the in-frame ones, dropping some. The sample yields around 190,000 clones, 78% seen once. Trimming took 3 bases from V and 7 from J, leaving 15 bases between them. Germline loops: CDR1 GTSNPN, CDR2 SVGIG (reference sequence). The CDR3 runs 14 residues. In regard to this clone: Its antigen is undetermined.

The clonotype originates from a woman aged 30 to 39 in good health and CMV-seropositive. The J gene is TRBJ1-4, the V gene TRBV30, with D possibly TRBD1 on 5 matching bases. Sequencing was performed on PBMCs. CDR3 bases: TGTGCCTGGAGCACGGGGGTAGCGGGTGAAAAACTGTTTTTT. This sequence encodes CAWSTGVAGEKLFF. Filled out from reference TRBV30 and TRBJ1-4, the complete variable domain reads SQTIHQWPATLVQPVGSPLSLECTVEGTSNPNLYWYRQAAGRGLQLLFYSVGIGQISSEVPQNLSASRPQDRQFILSSKKLLLSDSGFYLCAWSTGVAGEKLFFGSGTQLSVL.